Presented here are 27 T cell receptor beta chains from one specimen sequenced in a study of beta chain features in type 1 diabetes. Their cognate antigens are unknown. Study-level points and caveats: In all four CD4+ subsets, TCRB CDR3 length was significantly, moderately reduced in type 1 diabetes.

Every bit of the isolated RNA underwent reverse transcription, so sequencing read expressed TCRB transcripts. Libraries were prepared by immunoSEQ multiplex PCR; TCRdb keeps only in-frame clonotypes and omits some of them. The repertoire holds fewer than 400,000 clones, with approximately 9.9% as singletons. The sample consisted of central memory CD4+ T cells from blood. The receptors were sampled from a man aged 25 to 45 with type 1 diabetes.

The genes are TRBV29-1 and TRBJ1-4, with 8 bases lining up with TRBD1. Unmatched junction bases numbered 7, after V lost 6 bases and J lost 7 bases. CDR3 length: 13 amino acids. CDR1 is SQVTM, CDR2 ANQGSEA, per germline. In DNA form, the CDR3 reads TGCAGCGTGGGACAGGCGGGGAGTGAAAAACTGTTTTTT. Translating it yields CSVGQAGSEKLFF.

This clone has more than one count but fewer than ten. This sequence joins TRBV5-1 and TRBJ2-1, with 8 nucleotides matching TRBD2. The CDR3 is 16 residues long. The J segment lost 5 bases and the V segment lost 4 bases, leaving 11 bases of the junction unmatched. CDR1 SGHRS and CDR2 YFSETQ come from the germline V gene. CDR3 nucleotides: TGCGCCAGCAGCCTTACGGGGGGACTAGGAAACAATGAGCAGTTCTTC. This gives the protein CASSLTGGLGNNEQFF.

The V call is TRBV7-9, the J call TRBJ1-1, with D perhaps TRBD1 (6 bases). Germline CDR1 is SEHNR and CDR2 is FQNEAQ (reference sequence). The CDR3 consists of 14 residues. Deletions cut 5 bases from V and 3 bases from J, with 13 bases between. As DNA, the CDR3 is TGTGCCAGCAGCGATCAGACAGGTTACACTGAAGCTTTCTTT. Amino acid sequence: CASSDQTGYTEAFF. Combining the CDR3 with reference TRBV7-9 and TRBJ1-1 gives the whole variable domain DTGVSQNPRHKITKRGQNVTFRCDPISEHNRLYWYRQTLGQGPEFLTYFQNEAQLEKSRLLSDRFSAERPKGSFSTLEIQRTEQGDSAMYLCASSDQTGYTEAFFGQGTRLTVV.

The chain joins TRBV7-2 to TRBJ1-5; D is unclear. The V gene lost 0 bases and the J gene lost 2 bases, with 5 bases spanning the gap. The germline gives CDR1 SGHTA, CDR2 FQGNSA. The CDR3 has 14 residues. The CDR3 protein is CASSLAHGNQPQHF. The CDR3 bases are TGTGCCAGCAGCTTAGCGCATGGCAATCAGCCCCAGCATTTT.

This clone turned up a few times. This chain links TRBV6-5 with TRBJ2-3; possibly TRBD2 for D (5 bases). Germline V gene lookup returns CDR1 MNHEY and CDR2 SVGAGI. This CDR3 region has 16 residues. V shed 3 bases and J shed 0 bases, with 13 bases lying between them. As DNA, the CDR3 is TGTGCCAGCAGTTATTTATCGGGGAGTAGCACAGATACGCAGTATTTT. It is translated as CASSYLSGSSTDTQYF.

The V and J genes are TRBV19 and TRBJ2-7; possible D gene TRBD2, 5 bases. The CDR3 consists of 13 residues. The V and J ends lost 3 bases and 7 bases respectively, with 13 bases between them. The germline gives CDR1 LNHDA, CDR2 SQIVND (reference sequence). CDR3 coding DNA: TGTGCCAGTAGTATGAGCTTTAGAGGGGAGCAGTACTTC. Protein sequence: CASSMSFRGEQYF.

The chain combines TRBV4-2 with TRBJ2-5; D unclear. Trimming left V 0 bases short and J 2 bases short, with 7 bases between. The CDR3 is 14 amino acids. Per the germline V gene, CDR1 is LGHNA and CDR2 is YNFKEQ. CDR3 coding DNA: TGTGCCAGCAGCCAAGACACAGTTCAAGAGACCCAGTACTTC. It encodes CASSQDTVQETQYF.

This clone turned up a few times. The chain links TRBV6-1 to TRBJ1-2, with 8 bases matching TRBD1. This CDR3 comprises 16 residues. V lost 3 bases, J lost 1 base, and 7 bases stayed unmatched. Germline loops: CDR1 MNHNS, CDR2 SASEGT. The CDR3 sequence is CASSEAWTGSNYGYTF. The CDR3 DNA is TGTGCCAGCAGTGAGGCCTGGACAGGGAGTAACTATGGCTACACCTTC.

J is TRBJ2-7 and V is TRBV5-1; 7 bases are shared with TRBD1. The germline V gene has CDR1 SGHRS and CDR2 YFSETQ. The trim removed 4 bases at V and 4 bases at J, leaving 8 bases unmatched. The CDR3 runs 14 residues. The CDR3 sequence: CASSLPGQIYEQYF. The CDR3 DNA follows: TGCGCCAGCAGCCTACCGGGACAGATTTACGAGCAGTACTTC.

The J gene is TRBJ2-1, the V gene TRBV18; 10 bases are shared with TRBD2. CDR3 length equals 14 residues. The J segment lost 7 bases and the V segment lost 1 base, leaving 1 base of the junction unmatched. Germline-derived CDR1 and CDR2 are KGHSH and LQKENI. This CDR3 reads CASSPQRGGNEQFF. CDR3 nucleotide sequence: TGTGCCAGCTCACCACAGCGGGGGGGGAATGAGCAGTTCTTC.

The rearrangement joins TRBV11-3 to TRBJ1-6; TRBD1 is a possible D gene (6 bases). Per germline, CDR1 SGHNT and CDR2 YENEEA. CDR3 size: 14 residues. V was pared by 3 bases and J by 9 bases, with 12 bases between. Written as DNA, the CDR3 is TGTGCCAGCAGCTTGGCGGGGGGCGGTTCACCCCTCCACTTT. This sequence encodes CASSLAGGGSPLHF.

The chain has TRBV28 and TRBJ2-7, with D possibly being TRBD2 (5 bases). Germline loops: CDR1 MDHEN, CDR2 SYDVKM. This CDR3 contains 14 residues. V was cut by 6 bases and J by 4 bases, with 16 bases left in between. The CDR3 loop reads CASRAAGGRYEQYF. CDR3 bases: TGTGCCAGCAGGGCGGCAGGAGGACGGTACGAGCAGTACTTC.

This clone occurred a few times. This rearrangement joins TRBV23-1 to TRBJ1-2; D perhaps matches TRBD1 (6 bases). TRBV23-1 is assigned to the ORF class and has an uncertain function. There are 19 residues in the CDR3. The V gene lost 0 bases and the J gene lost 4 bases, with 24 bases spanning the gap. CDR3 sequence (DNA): TGCGCCAGCAGTCAATCGGGGAGGGGGTCGGACACTAACTTCTATGGCTACACCTTC. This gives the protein CASSQSGRGSDTNFYGYTF.

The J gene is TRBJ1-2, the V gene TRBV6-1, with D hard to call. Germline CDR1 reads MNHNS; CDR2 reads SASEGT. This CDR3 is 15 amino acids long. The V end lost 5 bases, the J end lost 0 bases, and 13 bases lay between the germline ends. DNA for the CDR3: TGTGCCAGCAGTTCGATTCAGAGACCTAACTATGGCTACACCTTC. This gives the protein CASSSIQRPNYGYTF.

CDR3 nucleotides: TGTGCCAGCAGTAAGGACTCCGAGGAGACCCAGTACTTC. Its protein is CASSKDSEETQYF. The chain joins TRBV2 to TRBJ2-5; a weak D match, TRBD2 (5 bases). CDR1 and CDR2 (germline): SNHLY, FYNNEI. There are 13 residues in the CDR3. V gave up 5 bases and J gave up 5 bases, with 12 bases separating them.

The CDR3 protein is CASSVQPRGYGYTF. The CDR3 region has the DNA TGTGCCAGCTCGGTGCAGCCTCGCGGGTATGGCTACACCTTC. This chain joins TRBV18 and TRBJ1-2; D unclear. Germline values: CDR1 KGHSH, CDR2 LQKENI. The V end lost 6 bases, the J end lost 5 bases, and 16 bases lay between the germline ends. CDR3 length equals 14 residues.

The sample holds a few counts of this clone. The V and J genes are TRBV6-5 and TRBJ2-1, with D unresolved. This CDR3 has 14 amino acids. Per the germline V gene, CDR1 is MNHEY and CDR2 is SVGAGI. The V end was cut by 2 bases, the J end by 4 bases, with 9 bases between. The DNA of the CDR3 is TGTGCCAGCAGTTACGGGCTAGGGTACAATGAGCAGTTCTTC. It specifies CASSYGLGYNEQFF.

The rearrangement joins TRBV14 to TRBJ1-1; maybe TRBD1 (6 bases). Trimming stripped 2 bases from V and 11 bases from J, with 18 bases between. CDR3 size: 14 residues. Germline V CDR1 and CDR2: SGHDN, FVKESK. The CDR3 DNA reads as TGTGCCAGCAGCCAACGCTCACAGGGAATCGGGGCTTTCTTT. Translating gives CASSQRSQGIGAFF.

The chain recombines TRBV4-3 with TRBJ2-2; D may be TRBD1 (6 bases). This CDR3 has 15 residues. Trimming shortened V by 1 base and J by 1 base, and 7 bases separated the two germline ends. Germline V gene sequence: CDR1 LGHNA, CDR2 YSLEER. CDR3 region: CASSQVGQNTGELFF. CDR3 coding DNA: TGCGCCAGCAGCCAAGTGGGACAGAACACCGGGGAGCTGTTTTTT.

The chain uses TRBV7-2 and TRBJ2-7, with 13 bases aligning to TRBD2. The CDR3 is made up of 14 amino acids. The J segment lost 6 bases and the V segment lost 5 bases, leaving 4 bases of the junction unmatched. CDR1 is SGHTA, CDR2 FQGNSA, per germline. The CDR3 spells CASSPTSGGAEQYF. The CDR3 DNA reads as TGTGCCAGCAGCCCTACTAGCGGGGGGGCCGAGCAGTACTTC.

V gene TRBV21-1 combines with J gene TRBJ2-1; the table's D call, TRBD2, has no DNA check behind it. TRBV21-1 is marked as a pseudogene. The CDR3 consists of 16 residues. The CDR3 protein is CASSREAGGSYNEQFF. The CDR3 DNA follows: TGTGCCAGCAGCAGGGAAGCGGGGGGCTCCTACAATGAGCAGTTCTTC.

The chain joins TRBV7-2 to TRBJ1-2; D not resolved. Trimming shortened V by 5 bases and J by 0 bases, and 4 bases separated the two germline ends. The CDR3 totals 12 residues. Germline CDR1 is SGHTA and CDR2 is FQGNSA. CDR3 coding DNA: TGTGCCAGCAGCCCATCTAACTATGGCTACACCTTC. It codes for CASSPSNYGYTF.

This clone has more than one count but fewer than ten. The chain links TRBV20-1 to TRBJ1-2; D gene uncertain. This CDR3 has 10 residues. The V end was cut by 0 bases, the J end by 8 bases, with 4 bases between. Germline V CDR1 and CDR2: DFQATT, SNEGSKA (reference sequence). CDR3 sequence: CSAREGGYTF. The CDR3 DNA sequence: TGCAGTGCTAGAGAGGGCGGCTACACCTTC.

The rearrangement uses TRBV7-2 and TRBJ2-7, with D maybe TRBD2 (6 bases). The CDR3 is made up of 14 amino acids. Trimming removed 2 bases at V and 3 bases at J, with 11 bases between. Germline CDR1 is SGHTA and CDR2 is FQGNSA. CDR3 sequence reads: CASSLMEGHYEQYF. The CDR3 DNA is TGTGCCAGCAGCTTAATGGAGGGGCACTACGAGCAGTACTTC.

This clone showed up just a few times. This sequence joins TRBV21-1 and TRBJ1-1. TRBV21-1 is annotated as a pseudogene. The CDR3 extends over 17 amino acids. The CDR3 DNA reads TGTGCCAGCAGCAATTTAAAGGTGCCTAGCGTGAGCACTGAAGCTTTCTTT. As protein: CASSNLKVPSVSTEAFF.

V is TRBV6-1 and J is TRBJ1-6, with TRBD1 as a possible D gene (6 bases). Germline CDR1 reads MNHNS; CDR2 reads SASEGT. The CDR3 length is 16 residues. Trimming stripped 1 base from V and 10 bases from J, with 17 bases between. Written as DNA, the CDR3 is TGTGCCAGCAGTGAAGGGGGGGCAGGGTCGTGGTCACCCCTCCACTTT. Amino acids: CASSEGGAGSWSPLHF.

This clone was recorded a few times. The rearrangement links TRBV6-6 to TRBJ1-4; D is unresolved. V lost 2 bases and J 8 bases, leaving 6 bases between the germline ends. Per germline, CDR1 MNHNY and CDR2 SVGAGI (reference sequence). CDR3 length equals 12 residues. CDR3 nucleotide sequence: TGTGCCAGCAGTTACGGTGAAGAAAAACTGTTTTTT. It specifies CASSYGEEKLFF.